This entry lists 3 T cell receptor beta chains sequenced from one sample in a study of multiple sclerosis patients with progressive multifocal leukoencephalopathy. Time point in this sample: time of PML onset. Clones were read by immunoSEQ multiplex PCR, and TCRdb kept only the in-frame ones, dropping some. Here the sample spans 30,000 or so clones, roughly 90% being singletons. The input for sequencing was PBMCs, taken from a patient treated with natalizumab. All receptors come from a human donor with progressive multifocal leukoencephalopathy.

CDR3 coding DNA: TGTGCCAGCAGCTTAGTACAGGGGGCACGGGAGACCCAGTACTTC. Its translation is CASSLVQGARETQYF. The chain joins TRBV7-9 to TRBJ2-5, with 9 bases matching TRBD1. V lost 1 base, J lost 5 bases, and 5 bases stayed unmatched. Germline CDR1 reads SEHNR; CDR2 reads FQNEAQ (reference sequence). The CDR3 is made up of 15 amino acids.

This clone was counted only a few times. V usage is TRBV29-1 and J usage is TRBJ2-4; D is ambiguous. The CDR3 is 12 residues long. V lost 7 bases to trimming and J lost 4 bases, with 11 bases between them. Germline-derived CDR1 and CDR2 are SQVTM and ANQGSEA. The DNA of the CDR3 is TGCAGCGCTAAGTGGGGAAAAAACATTCAGTACTTC. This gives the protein CSAKWGKNIQYF.

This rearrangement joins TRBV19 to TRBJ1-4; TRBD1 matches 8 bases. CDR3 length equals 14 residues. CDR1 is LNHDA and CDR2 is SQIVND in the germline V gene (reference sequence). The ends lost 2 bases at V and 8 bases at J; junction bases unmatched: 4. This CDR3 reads CASSIRQGNEKLFF. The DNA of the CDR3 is TGTGCCAGTAGTATAAGACAGGGGAACGAAAAACTGTTTTTT.